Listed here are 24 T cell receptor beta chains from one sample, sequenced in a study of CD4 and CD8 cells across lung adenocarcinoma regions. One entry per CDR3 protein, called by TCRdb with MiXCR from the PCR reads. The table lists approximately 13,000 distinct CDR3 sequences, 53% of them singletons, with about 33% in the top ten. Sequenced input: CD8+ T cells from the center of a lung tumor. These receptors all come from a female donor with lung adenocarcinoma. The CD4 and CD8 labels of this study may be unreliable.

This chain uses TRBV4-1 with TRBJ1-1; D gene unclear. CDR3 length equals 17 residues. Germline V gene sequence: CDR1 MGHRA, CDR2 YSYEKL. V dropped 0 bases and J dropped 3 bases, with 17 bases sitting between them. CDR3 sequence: CASSQDYIVSGDTEAFF. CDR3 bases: TGCGCCAGCAGCCAAGATTATATAGTGAGTGGGGACACTGAAGCTTTCTTT.

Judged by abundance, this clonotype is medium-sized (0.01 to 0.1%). The CDR3 here is CASSDGTGGGYTF. CDR3 DNA: TGTGCCAGCAGTGATGGGACAGGGGGTGGCTACACCTTC. The gene calls are TRBV6-1 and TRBJ1-2, with 11 nucleotides matching TRBD1. In germline, CDR1 is MNHNS, CDR2 SASEGT. The junction had 1 base not matched to a gene; V was cut back by 3 bases and J by 7 bases. The CDR3 has 13 residues.

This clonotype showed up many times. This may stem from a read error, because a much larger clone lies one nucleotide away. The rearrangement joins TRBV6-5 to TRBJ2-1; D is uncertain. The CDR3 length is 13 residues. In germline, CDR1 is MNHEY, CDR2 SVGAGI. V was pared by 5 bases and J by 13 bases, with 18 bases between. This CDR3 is CASSNQDQETQFF. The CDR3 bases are TGTGCCAGCAGTAACCAGGATCAAGAGACCCAGTTCTTC.

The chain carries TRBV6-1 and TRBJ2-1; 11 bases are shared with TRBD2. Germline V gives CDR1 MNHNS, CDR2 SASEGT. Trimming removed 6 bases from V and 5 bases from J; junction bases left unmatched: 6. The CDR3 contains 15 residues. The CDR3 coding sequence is TGTGCCAGCAGACAACTAGCGGGGGCCAACAATGAGCAGTTCTTC. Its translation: CASRQLAGANNEQFF.

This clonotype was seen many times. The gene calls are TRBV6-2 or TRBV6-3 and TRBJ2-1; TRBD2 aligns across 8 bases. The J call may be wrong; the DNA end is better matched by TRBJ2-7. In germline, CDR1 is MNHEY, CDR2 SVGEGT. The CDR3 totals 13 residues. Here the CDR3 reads CASSGTSLYEQYF. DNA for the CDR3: TGTGCCAGCAGTGGGACTAGTCTCTACGAGCAGTACTTC.

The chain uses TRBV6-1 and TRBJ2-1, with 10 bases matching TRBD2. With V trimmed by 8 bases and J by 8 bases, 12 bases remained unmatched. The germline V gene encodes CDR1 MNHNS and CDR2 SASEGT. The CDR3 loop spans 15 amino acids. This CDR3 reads CASSWASGSPHEQFF. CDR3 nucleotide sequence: TGTGCCAGCTCATGGGCTAGCGGGAGCCCCCATGAGCAGTTCTTC.

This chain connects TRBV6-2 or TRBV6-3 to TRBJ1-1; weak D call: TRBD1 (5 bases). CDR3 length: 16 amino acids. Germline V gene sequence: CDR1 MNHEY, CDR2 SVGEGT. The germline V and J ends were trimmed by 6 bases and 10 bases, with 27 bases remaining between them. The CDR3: CASSQAADWVLRGAFF. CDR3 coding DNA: TGTGCCAGCAGCCAAGCCGCAGATTGGGTCCTAAGGGGAGCTTTCTTT.

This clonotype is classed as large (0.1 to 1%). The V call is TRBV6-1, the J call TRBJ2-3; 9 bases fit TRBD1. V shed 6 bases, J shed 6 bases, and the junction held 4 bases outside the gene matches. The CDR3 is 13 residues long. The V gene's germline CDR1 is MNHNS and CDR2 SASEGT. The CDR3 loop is CASRRTGGDTQYF. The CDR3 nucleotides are TGTGCCAGCAGGCGTACAGGGGGCGATACGCAGTATTTT.

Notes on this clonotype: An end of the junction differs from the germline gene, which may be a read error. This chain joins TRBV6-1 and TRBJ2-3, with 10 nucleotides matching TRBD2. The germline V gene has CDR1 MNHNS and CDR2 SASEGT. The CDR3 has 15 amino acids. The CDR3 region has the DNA TGTGCCAGCAGTCCGAGCGGGGGGGGACAAAATATGCAGTATTTC. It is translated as CASSPSGGGQNMQYF.

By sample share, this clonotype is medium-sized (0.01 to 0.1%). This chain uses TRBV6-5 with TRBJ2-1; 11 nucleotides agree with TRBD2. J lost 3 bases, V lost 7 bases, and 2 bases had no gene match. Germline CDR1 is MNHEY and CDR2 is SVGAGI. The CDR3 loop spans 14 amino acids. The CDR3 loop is CASKGLAGYNEQFF. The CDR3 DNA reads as TGTGCCAGCAAAGGACTAGCGGGCTACAATGAGCAGTTCTTC.

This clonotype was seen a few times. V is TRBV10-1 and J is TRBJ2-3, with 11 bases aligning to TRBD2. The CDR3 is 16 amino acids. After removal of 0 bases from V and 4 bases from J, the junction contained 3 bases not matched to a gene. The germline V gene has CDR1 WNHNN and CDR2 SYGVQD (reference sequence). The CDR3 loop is CASSESTLAGADTQYF. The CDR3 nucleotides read TGCGCCAGCAGTGAGTCGACACTAGCGGGGGCAGATACGCAGTATTTT.

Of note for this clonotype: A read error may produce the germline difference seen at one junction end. The CDR3 here is CASSEAHDSTDALYF. CDR3 nucleotides: TGTGCCAGCAGTGAAGCCCATGACAGCACAGATGCGCTGTATTTT. The chain combines TRBV6-1 with TRBJ2-2; tentatively, D is TRBD1 (5 bases). Germline values: CDR1 MNHNS, CDR2 SASEGT. The CDR3 length is 15 residues.

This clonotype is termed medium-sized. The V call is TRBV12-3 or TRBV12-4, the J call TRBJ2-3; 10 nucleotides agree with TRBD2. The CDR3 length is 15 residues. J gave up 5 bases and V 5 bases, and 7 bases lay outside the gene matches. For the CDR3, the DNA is TGTGCCAGCAGTCTTAGCGGGGGGACCTTAGATACGCAGTATTTT. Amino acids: CASSLSGGTLDTQYF.

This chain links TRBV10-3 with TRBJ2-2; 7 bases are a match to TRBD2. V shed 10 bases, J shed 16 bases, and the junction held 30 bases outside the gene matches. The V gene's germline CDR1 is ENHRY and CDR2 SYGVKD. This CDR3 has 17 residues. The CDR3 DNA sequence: TGTGCCAGCAGGGACTACGACTCGTTCGCGAACACCGGGACGCAGTTTTTT. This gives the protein CASRDYDSFANTGTQFF.

In nucleotides, the CDR3 is TGTGCCAGCAGTCCCCGGACAGGGGAAGCTTTCTTT. It encodes CASSPRTGEAFF. This chain links TRBV6-1 with TRBJ1-1; 8 bases are shared with TRBD1. J was trimmed by 8 bases and V by 5 bases; bases with no gene match: 4. Looked up from germline, CDR1 is MNHNS and CDR2 is SASEGT. There are 12 residues in the CDR3.

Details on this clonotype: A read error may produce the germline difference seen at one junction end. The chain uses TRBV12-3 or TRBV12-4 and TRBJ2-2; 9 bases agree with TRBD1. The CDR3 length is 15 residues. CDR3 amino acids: CAIQQGAGDTGELYF. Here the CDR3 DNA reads TGTGCCATCCAACAGGGGGCAGGTGACACAGGGGAGCTGTATTTT.

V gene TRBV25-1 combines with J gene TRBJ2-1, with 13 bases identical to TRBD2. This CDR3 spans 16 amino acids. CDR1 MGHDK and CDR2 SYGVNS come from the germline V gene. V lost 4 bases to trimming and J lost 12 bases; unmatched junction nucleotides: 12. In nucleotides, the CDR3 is TGTGCCAGCAGTGGGATTACTAGCGGGAGGGGGGTTTGGCAGTTCTTC. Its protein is CASSGITSGRGVWQFF.

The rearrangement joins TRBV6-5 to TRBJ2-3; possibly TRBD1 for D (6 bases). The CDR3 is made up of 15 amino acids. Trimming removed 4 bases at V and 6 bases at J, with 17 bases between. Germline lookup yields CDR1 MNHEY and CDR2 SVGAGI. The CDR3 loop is CASSSGARRLDTQYF. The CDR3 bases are TGTGCCAGCAGTTCAGGGGCTAGGCGTTTGGATACGCAGTATTTT.

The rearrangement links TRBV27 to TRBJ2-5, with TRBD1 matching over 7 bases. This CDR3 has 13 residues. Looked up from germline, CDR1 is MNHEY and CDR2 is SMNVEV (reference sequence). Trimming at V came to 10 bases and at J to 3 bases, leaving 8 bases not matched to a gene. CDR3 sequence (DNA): TGTGCCACCGGGGACAGCCGCGAAGAGACCCAGTACTTC. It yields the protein CATGDSREETQYF.

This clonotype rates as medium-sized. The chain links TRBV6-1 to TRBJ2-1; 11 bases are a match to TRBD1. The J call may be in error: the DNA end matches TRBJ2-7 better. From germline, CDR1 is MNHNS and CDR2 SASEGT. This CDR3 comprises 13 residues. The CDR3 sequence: CASSGDRGDEQYF. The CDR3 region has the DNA TGTGCCAGCAGTGGGGACAGGGGGGACGAGCAGTACTTC.

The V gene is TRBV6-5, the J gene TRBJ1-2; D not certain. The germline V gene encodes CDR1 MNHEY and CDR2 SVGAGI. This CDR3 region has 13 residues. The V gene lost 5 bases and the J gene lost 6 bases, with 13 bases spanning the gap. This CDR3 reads CASSTGWIDGYTF. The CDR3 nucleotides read TGTGCCAGCAGTACTGGGTGGATCGATGGCTACACCTTC.

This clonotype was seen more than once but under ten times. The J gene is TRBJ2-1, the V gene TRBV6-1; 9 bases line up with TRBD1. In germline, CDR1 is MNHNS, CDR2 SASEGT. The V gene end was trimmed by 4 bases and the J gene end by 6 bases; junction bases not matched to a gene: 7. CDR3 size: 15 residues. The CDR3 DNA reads TGTGCCAGCAGTGGCCCCGGGACAGGGCCCAATGAGCAGTTCTTC. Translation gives CASSGPGTGPNEQFF.

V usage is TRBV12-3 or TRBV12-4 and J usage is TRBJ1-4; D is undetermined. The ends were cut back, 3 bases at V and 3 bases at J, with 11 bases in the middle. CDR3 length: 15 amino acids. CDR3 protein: CASSFSKVANEKLFF. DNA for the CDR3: TGTGCCAGCAGTTTTTCTAAGGTAGCTAATGAAAAACTGTTTTTT.

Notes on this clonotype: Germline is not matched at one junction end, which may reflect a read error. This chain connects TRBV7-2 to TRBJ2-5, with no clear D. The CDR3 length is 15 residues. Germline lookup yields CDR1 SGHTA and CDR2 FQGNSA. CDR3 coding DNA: TGTGCCAGCAGCCCGTCGGCCCTGGTCGACATTGAGCAGTTCTTT. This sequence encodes CASSPSALVDIEQFF.